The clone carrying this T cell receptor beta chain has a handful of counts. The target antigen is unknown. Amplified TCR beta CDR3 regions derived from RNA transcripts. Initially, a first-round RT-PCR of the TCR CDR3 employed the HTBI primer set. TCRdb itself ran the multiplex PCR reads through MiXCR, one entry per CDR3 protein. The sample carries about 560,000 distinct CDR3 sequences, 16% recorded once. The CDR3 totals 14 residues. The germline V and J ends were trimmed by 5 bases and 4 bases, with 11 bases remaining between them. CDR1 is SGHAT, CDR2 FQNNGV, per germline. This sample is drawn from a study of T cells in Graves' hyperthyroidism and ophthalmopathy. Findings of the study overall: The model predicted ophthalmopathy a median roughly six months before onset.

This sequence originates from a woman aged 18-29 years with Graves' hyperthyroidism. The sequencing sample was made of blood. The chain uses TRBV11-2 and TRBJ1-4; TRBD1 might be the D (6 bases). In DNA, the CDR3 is TGTGCCAGCAGCCGCGGACAGAGTAATGAAAAACTGTTTTTT. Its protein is CASSRGQSNEKLFF. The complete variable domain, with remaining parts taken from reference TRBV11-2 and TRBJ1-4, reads EAGVAQSPRYKIIEKRQSVAFWCNPISGHATLYWYQQILGQGPKLLIQFQNNGVVDDSQLPKDRFSAERLKGVDSTLKIQPAKLEDSAVYLCASSRGQSNEKLFFGSGTQLSVL.